This TCR beta chain derives from a study of T cells in Graves' hyperthyroidism and ophthalmopathy. Many counts were recorded for this clonotype. TCR beta CDR3 regions were amplified from RNA. The HTBI set primed first-round TCR CDR3 RT-PCR. TCRdb re-analysed the multiplex PCR reads in MiXCR, keeping a single row per CDR3 protein. The sample yields approximately 380,000 distinct CDR3 sequences, about 18% seen once. The CDR3 loop spans 13 amino acids. CDR1 and CDR2 from the germline V gene are MRHNA and SNTAGT. Trimming cost V 3 bases and J 5 bases, with 10 bases left between them. The origin of this receptor is a woman aged 18 to 35 with Graves' hyperthyroidism. This chain links TRBV6-4 with TRBJ2-5, with D maybe TRBD2 (6 bases). The specimen sequenced was blood. CDR3 protein: CASSDQGGETQYF. The CDR3 DNA reads TGTGCCAGCAGTGATCAGGGAGGCGAGACCCAGTACTTC.